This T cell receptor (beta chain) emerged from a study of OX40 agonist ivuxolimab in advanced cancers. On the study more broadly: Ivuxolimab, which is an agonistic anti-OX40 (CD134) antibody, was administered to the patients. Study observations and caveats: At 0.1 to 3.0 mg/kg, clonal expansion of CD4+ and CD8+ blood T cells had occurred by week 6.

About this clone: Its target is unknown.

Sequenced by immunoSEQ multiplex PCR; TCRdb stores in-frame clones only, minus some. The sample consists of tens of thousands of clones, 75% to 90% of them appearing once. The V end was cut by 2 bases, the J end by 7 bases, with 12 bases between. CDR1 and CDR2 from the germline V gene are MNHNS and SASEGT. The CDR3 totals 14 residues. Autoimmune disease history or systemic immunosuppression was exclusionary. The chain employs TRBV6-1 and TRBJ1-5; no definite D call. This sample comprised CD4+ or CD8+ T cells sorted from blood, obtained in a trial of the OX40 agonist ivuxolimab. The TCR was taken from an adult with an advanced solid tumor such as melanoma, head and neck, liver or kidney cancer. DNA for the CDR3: TGTGCCAGCAGTGAAATGGGGAGTCTCCAGCCCCAGCATTTT. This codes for CASSEMGSLQPQHF.